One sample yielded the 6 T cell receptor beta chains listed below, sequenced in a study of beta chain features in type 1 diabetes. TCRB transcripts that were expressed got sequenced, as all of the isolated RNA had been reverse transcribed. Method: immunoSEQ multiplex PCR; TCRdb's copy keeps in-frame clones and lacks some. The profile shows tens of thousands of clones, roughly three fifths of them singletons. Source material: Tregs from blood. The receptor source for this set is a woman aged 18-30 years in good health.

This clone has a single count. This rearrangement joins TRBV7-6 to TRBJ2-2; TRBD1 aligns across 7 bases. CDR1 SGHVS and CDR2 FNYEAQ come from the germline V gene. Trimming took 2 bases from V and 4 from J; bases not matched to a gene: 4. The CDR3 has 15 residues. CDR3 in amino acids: CASSLSRQGTGELFF. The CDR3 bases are TGTGCCAGCAGCTTATCTCGACAGGGCACCGGGGAGCTGTTTTTT.

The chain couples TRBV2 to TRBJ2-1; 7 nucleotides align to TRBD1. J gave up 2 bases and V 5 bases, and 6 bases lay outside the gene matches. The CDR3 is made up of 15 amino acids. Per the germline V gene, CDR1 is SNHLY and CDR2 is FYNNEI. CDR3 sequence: CASSPDRATYNEQFF. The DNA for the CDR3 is TGTGCCAGCAGTCCAGACAGGGCTACCTACAATGAGCAGTTCTTC.

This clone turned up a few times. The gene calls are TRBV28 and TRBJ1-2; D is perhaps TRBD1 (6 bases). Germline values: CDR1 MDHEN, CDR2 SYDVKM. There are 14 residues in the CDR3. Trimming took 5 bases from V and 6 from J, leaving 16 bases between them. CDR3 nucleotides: TGTGCCAGCAGTCAAGGGGCAGGGGTGAATGGCTACACCTTC. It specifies CASSQGAGVNGYTF.

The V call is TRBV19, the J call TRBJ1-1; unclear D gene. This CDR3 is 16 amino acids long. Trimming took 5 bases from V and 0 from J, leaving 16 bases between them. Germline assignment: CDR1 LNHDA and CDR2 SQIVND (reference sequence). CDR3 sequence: CASSVRTPRLNTEAFF. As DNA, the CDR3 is TGTGCCAGTAGTGTGAGAACGCCCCGATTGAACACTGAAGCTTTCTTT.

In nucleotides, the CDR3 is TGCGCCAGCAGCTTGGGGACAGGGAACTATGGCTACACCTTC. It yields the protein CASSLGTGNYGYTF. This sequence joins TRBV5-1 and TRBJ1-2; TRBD1 aligns across 8 bases. There are 14 residues in the CDR3. V lost 0 bases and J lost 2; bases outside the gene matches: 0. CDR1 and CDR2 (germline): SGHRS, YFSETQ.

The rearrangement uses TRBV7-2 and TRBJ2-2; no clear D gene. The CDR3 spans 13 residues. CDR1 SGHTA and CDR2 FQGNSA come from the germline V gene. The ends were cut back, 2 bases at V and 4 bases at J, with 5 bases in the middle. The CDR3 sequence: CASSLSGTGELFF. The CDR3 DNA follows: TGTGCCAGCAGCTTATCGGGCACCGGGGAGCTGTTTTTT.